The clone carrying this T cell receptor beta chain was detected once. The protocol was immunoSEQ multiplex PCR, while the TCRdb copy is restricted to in-frame clones and leaves out a portion. The data show almost 400,000 clones, with over 75% seen just once and over 0.9% held by the top ten. The data were obtained in a study of blood T cell repertoires in COVID-19. Whole-study context: The study drew acute and convalescent COVID-19 samples from the United States, Italy and Spain. Sources were T cells, B-cell-depleted T cells, or PBMCs; the material itself was cDNA or gDNA.

The study drew participants aged about 18 to 89 years from roughly 25 US areas. Cohort placement rested on clinical history that participants reported themselves. The CDR3 is 14 residues long. V was pared by 1 base and J by 8 bases, with 7 bases of the junction left unmatched. The germline V gene has CDR1 ENHRY and CDR2 SYGVKD. The V call is TRBV10-3, the J call TRBJ1-2; 7 bases map to TRBD1. Sample: PBMCs or T cells enriched from blood (not recorded which). The clonotype was recovered from a woman under 40 with acute COVID-19. The CDR3: CAISEFGTDVGYTF. The CDR3 DNA reads as TGTGCCATCAGTGAGTTCGGGACAGATGTCGGCTACACCTTC.